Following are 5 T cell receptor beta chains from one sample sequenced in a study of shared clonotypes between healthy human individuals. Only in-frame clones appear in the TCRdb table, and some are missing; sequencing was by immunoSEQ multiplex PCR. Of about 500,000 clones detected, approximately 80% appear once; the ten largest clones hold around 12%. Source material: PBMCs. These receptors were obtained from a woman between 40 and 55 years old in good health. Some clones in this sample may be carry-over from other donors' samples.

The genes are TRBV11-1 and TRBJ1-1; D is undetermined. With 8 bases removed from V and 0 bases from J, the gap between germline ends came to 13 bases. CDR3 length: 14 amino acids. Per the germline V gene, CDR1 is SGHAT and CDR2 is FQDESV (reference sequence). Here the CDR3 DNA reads TGTGCCAGCCGGGTAGGGCAAATGAACACTGAAGCTTTCTTT. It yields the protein CASRVGQMNTEAFF.

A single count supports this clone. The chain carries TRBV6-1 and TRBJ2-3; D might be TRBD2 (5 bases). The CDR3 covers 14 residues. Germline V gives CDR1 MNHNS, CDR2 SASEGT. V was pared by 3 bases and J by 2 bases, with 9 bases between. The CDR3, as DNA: TGTGCCAGCAGTGATTCCGGGAACACAGATACGCAGTATTTT. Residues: CASSDSGNTDTQYF.

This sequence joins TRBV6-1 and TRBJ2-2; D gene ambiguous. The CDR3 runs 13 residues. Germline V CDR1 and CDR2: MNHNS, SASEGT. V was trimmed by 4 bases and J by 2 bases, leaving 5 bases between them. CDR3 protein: CASSVDNTGELFF. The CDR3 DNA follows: TGTGCCAGCAGTGTGGATAACACCGGGGAGCTGTTTTTT.

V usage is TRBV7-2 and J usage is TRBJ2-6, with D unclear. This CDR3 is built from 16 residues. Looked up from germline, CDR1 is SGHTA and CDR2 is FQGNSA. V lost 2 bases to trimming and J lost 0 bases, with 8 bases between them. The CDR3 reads CASSLRRPSGANVLTF. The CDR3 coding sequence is TGTGCCAGCAGCTTAAGGCGCCCCTCTGGGGCCAACGTCCTGACTTTC. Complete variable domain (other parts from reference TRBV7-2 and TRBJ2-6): GAGVSQSPSNKVTEKGKDVELRCDPISGHTALYWYRQSLGQGLEFLIYFQGNSAPDKSGLPSDRFSAERTGGSVSTLTIQRTQQEDSAVYLCASSLRRPSGANVLTFGAGSRLTVL.

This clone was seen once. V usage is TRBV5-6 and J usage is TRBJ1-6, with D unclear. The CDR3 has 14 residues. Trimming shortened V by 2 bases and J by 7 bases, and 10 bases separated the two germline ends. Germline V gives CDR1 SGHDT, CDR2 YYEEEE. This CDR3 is CASSLRMGNSPLHF. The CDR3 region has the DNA TGTGCCAGCAGCTTAAGAATGGGGAATTCACCCCTCCACTTT.